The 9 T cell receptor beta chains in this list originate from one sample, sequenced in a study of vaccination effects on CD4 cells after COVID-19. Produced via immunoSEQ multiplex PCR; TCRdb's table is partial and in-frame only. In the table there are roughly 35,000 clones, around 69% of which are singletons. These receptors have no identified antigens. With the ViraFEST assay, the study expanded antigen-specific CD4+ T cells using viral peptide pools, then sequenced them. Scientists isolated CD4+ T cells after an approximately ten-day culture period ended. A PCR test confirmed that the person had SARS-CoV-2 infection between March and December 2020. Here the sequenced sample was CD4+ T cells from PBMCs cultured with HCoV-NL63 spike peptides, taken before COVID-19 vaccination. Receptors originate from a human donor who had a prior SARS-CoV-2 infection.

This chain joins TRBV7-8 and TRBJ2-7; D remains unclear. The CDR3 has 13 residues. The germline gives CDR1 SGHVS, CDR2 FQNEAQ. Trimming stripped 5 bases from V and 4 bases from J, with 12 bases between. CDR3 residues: CASSPKQWYEQYF. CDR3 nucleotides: TGTGCCAGCAGCCCTAAGCAGTGGTACGAGCAGTACTTC.

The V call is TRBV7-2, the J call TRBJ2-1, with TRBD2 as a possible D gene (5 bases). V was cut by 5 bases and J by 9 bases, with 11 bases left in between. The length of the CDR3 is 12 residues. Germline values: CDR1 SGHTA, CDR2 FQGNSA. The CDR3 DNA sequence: TGTGCCAGCAGCCCAAACAGCGGTGAGCAGTTCTTC. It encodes CASSPNSGEQFF. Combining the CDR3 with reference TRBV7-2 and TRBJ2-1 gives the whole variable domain GAGVSQSPSNKVTEKGKDVELRCDPISGHTALYWYRQSLGQGLEFLIYFQGNSAPDKSGLPSDRFSAERTGGSVSTLTIQRTQQEDSAVYLCASSPNSGEQFFGPGTRLTVL.

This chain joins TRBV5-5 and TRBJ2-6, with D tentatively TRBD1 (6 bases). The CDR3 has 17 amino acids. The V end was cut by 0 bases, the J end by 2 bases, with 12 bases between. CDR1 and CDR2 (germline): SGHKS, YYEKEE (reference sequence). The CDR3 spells CASSLGAGVTGANVLTF. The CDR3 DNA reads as TGTGCCAGCAGCTTGGGGGCAGGGGTGACTGGGGCCAACGTCCTGACTTTC.

CDR3 sequence (DNA): TGCAGCGTCCAGGCCCGTCTAGCCAAAAACATTCAGTACTTC. It yields the protein CSVQARLAKNIQYF. The chain is built from TRBV29-1 and TRBJ2-4; D is ambiguous. V lost 6 bases and J lost 0, with 12 bases in between. The germline V gene encodes CDR1 SQVTM and CDR2 ANQGSEA. The CDR3 has 14 residues.

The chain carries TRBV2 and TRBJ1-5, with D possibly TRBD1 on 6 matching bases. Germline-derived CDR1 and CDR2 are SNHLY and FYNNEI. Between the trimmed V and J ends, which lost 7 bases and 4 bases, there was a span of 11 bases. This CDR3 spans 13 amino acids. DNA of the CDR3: TGTGCCAGCATGCGGGACAATAATCAGCCCCAGCATTTT. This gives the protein CASMRDNNQPQHF.

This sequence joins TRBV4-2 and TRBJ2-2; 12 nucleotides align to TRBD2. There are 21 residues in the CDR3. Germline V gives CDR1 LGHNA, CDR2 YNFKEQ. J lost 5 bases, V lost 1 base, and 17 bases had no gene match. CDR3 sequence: CASSQGSFGLAGGPRTGELFF. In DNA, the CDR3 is TGTGCCAGCAGCCAAGGGAGCTTTGGCCTAGCGGGGGGGCCGCGAACCGGGGAGCTGTTTTTT.

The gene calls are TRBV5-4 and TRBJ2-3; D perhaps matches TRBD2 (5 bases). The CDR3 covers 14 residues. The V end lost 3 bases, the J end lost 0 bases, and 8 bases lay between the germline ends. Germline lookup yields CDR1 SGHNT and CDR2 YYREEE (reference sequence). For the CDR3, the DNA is TGTGCCAGCAGCTGGACTGGGAGCACAGATACGCAGTATTTT. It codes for CASSWTGSTDTQYF.

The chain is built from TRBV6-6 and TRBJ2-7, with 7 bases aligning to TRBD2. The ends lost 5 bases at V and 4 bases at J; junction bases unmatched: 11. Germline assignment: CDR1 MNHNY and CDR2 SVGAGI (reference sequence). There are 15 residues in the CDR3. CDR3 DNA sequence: TGTGCCAGCAGTATTTCTAGCGGACCTACATACGAGCAGTACTTC. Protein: CASSISSGPTYEQYF.

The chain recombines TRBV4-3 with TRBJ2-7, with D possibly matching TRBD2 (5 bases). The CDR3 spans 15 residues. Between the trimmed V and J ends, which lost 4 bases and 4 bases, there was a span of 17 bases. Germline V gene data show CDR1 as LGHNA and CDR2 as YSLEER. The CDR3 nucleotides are TGCGCCAGCAGCCGCGGGCCCCTCGGGCCTTACGAGCAGTACTTC. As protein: CASSRGPLGPYEQYF.